A selection of T cell receptor beta chains follows, all from one sample in a study of T cells after yellow fever vaccination. TCRdb used MiXCR to reprocess the 5' RACE reads, holding one entry per CDR3 protein. The sample consists of under 600,000 distinct CDR3 sequences, 21% of them appearing once. Sequencing used PBMCs, obtained approximately 22 days after the first yellow fever vaccination. These receptors originate from a man aged 18 to 30 who received the YFV17D yellow fever vaccine. Both conserved end residues are part of each CDR3. A D gene is named only where the DNA matches it firmly. Clone size appears in some rows only: once, few, many, or a class for an expanded clone.

cdr3_aa,cdr3_nt,j_call,d_call,v_call,clone_size
CASSATRRLYF,TGTGCCAGCAGTGCAACTAGGCGTCTGTATTTT,TRBJ2-3,-,TRBV2,-
CASSMGITEAFF,TGTGCCAGTAGTATGGGGATTACTGAAGCTTTCTTT,TRBJ1-1,-,TRBV19,-
CSARDVANNEQFF,TGCAGTGCTAGAGATGTCGCGAACAATGAGCAGTTCTTC,TRBJ2-1,-,TRBV20-1,few
CSGSGVQETQYF,TGCAGCGGCTCAGGGGTTCAGGAGACCCAGTACTTC,TRBJ2-5,-,TRBV29-1,-
CSARYRVGEKLFF,TGCAGTGCTAGGTACAGGGTTGGCGAAAAACTGTTTTTT,TRBJ1-4,-,TRBV20-1,few
CASSLGGGWTETQYF,TGCGCCAGCAGCTTGGGAGGGGGTTGGACAGAGACCCAGTACTTC,TRBJ2-5,-,TRBV5-1,-
CASNLDGQETQYF,TGTGCCAGCAACTTAGACGGCCAAGAGACCCAGTACTTC,TRBJ2-5,-,TRBV2,few
CASSFQTSGEYTDTQYF,TGTGCCAGCAGTTTCCAGACTAGCGGGGAATACACAGATACGCAGTATTTT,TRBJ2-3,TRBD2,TRBV28,few
CASSYRENTGELFF,TGTGCCAGCAGTTACAGGGAGAACACCGGGGAGCTGTTTTTT,TRBJ2-2,-,TRBV6-2/TRBV6-3,few
CASSLDRRGYNEQFF,TGTGCCAGCAGCCTTGACAGGCGAGGCTACAATGAGCAGTTCTTC,TRBJ2-1,-,TRBV6-1,-
CASSTVRLAGDGQYF,TGTGCCAGCAGTACAGTAAGGCTAGCGGGGGACGGGCAGTACTTC,TRBJ2-7,TRBD2,TRBV27,-
CASSTLPGGANTGELFF,TGTGCCAGCAGTACCCTCCCGGGGGGCGCGAACACCGGGGAGCTGTTTTTT,TRBJ2-2,-,TRBV5-6,-
CSASLPGQSYNEQFF,TGCAGTGCTTCACTACCGGGACAGAGCTACAATGAGCAGTTCTTC,TRBJ2-1,TRBD1,TRBV20-1,-
CSARDNAGGSYNEQFF,TGCAGTGCTAGAGATAACGCGGGGGGCTCCTACAATGAGCAGTTCTTC,TRBJ2-1,TRBD2,TRBV20-1,-
CASSPPNVNLQGLGLYEQYF,TGTGCCAGCTCACCACCGAACGTAAACCTACAGGGTTTGGGCTTGTACGAGCAGTACTTC,TRBJ2-7,-,TRBV18,few
CASSLSGQGSQHF,TGTGCCAGCTCTTTATCGGGACAGGGGTCCCAGCATTTT,TRBJ1-5,TRBD1,TRBV14,-
CASSLELSPATSSPLHF,TGCGCCAGCAGCTTGGAGCTATCCCCGGCAACGTCTTCACCCCTCCACTTT,TRBJ1-6,-,TRBV5-1,-
CSAVGGSRDRGHQPQHF,TGCAGTGCAGTGGGAGGGTCCCGGGACAGGGGGCACCAGCCCCAGCATTTT,TRBJ1-5,TRBD1,TRBV20-1,-
CASSLTYGGRTSGANVLTF,TGTGCCAGCAGCCTCACTTACGGGGGCCGGACCTCTGGGGCCAACGTCCTGACTTTC,TRBJ2-6,-,TRBV3-1,once
CASSFIALGGSLGYTF,TGTGCCAGCAGTTTTATTGCCCTAGGTGGTAGCCTTGGCTACACCTTC,TRBJ1-2,-,TRBV28,-
CASSVEGGGYTEAFF,TGTGCCAGCAGCGTAGAAGGAGGGGGATACACTGAAGCTTTCTTT,TRBJ1-1,-,TRBV9,few
CASSPRGDALRETQYF,TGTGCCAGCAGCCCCCGGGGGGACGCCTTGCGAGAGACCCAGTACTTC,TRBJ2-5,TRBD2,TRBV13,-
CAISWDTGELFF,TGTGCCATCAGTTGGGACACCGGGGAGCTGTTTTTT,TRBJ2-2,-,TRBV10-3,few
CASSSGARDLQETQYF,TGTGCCAGCAGCTCGGGGGCCCGGGACCTACAAGAGACCCAGTACTTC,TRBJ2-5,-,TRBV7-2,few
CSVVESYEQYF,TGCAGCGTTGTGGAATCTTACGAGCAGTACTTC,TRBJ2-7,-,TRBV29-1,-
CSGTAGDQETQYF,TGCAGTGGAACAGCGGGGGATCAAGAGACCCAGTACTTC,TRBJ2-5,TRBD2,TRBV20-1,few
CASSRRGTGGSPLHF,TGTGCCAGCAGTCGTAGGGGAACAGGGGGATCACCCCTCCACTTT,TRBJ1-6,TRBD1,TRBV6-1,-
CASTAKGTEYGYTF,TGTGCCAGCACCGCAAAAGGGACAGAGTATGGCTACACCTTC,TRBJ1-2,TRBD1,TRBV12-3/TRBV12-4,-
CASSLYQGSETQYF,TGTGCCAGCAGCTTATATCAGGGATCAGAGACCCAGTACTTC,TRBJ2-5,-,TRBV11-3,-
CAISESGLAGETQYF,TGTGCCATCAGTGAGTCAGGACTAGCGGGGGAGACCCAGTACTTC,TRBJ2-5,TRBD2,TRBV10-3,-
CATSDFRGVQETQYF,TGTGCCACCAGTGATTTCCGGGGGGTCCAAGAGACCCAGTACTTC,TRBJ2-5,TRBD2,TRBV24-1,many
CASSSKSWQEKTQYF,TGTGCCAGCAGCTCAAAAAGTTGGCAGGAGAAGACCCAGTACTTC,TRBJ2-5,-,TRBV5-6,once
CASILVGGGYGYTF,TGTGCCAGCATCCTAGTCGGGGGGGGCTACGGCTACACCTTC,TRBJ1-2,-,TRBV7-9,-
CASSATRDGSYNEQFF,TGTGCCAGCAGCGCCACCCGGGACGGTTCCTACAATGAGCAGTTCTTC,TRBJ2-1,-,TRBV9,-
CAIGQGLSNEQFF,TGTGCCATCGGACAGGGACTATCAAATGAGCAGTTCTTC,TRBJ2-1,-,TRBV10-3,few
CASSLAPLLGSPLHF,TGCGCCAGCAGCTTGGCCCCTCTCCTGGGTTCACCCCTCCACTTT,TRBJ1-6,-,TRBV5-1,-
CASTSGQGLAGELFF,TGCGCCAGCACCTCCGGACAGGGGCTCGCCGGGGAGCTGTTTTTT,TRBJ2-2,TRBD1,TRBV5-1,-
CSGIWTGRPNEQFF,TGCAGCGGGATATGGACAGGGAGGCCTAATGAGCAGTTCTTC,TRBJ2-1,TRBD1,TRBV29-1,few
CASSSSGATGDRPYEQYF,TGCGCCAGCAGCTCGTCGGGGGCCACCGGGGACAGGCCCTACGAGCAGTACTTC,TRBJ2-7,TRBD1,TRBV5-1,few
CASSRDFSGNTIYF,TGTGCCAGCAGCCGGGACTTCTCTGGAAACACCATATATTTT,TRBJ1-3,-,TRBV14,-
CAWSVQVQYEQYF,TGTGCCTGGAGTGTACAGGTCCAGTACGAGCAGTACTTC,TRBJ2-7,-,TRBV30,medium-sized
CASSYSLSPAYEQYF,TGTGCCAGCAGTTACTCTCTCAGTCCGGCCTACGAGCAGTACTTC,TRBJ2-7,-,TRBV6-5,few